This T cell receptor (beta chain) was retrieved from a study of cytotoxic CD8 clonotypes in ibrutinib-treated CLL. As for the study in general: Samples yielded averages of approximately 260,000 productive templates and over 90,000 productive rearrangements.

Study results and caveats: Sampling times differed between sustained-remission and progressing patients.

Some clones are missing from TCRdb's copy, which holds only in-frame ones; the method was immunoSEQ multiplex PCR. The data contain roughly 200,000 clones, 79% of them singletons. Notes on this clone: Antigen: not known.

The input for sequencing was PBMCs, taken after 12 months of ibrutinib treatment. The TCR was taken from a human donor with chronic lymphocytic leukemia.

In DNA form, the CDR3 reads TGTGCCAGCAGCGTGGAGGCTAGCGGGGGCCGGGGGAATGAGCAGTTCTTC. It specifies CASSVEASGGRGNEQFF. The chain employs TRBV11-2 and TRBJ2-1; 10 nucleotides line up with TRBD2. Looked up from germline, CDR1 is SGHAT and CDR2 is FQNNGV. The CDR3 is made up of 17 amino acids. V gave up 5 bases and J gave up 7 bases; unmatched junction bases: 14. The full variable domain, with the rest looked up from reference TRBV11-2 and TRBJ2-1, is EAGVAQSPRYKIIEKRQSVAFWCNPISGHATLYWYQQILGQGPKLLIQFQNNGVVDDSQLPKDRFSAERLKGVDSTLKIQPAKLEDSAVYLCASSVEASGGRGNEQFFGPGTRLTVL.